The clone carrying this T cell receptor beta chain was counted once. The TCR beta CDR3 regions underwent amplification using RNA transcripts as the source. In the first-round RT-PCR of the TCR CDR3, the HTBI primer set was used. MiXCR, run by TCRdb on the multiplex PCR reads, gives a single entry per CDR3 protein. In the table there are roughly 510,000 distinct CDR3 sequences, 40% to 50% of which are singletons. The germline gives CDR1 LNHNV, CDR2 YYDKDF (reference sequence). The ends lost 2 bases at V and 5 bases at J; junction bases unmatched: 4. This CDR3 region has 14 residues. Any patient presenting with uncontrolled infection, other autoimmune disease, pregnancy or lactation was left out. This sample was taken from a study of T cells in Graves' hyperthyroidism and ophthalmopathy.

The chain has TRBV15 and TRBJ2-5; 8 bases map to TRBD2. The source of this sequence is an adult woman with Graves' disease, either hyperthyroidism or ophthalmopathy (not recorded which). Sequenced sample: peripheral blood or thyroid tissue (not recorded which). CDR3 protein: CATSRKRELETQYF. The CDR3 DNA follows: TGTGCCACCAGCAGAAAGCGGGAGCTTGAGACCCAGTACTTC.